These T cell receptor beta chains were read from a single sample in a study of T cell responses to AZD1222 COVID-19 vaccine. Profiling relied on immunoSEQ multiplex PCR, and the TCRdb table lists in-frame clones only, not all of them. The sample includes fewer than 150,000 clones, approximately 89% seen only once; the top ten take 4.7%. This specimen was peripheral blood, taken on day 0 of AZD1222 vaccination. These receptors originate from an adult in good health. Both conserved end residues are part of each CDR3. A D gene is named only where the DNA matches it firmly. A clone size is listed for some rows: how often the clone was seen (once, few, many), or a class if it is expanded.

>.|TRBV4-2|TRBJ2-3|TRBD2
TGTGCCAGCAGCCAAGACCCGGTGAGCGGGAGCTCAGATACGCAGTATTTT
CASSQDPVSGSSDTQYF
>.|TRBV3-1/TRBV3-2|TRBJ1-6|.
TGTGCCAGCAGCCCCCCGCCGTCCTATAATTCACCCCTCCACTTT
CASSPPPSYNSPLHF
>.|TRBV4-1|TRBJ2-7|TRBD1
TGCGCCAGCAGCCAAGCCGGGACAGGCTCCTACGAGCAGTACTTC
CASSQAGTGSYEQYF
>.|TRBV7-9|TRBJ2-2|.
TGTGCCAGCAGATGGGGGCGTGGGGAGCTGTTTTTT
CASRWGRGELFF
>.|TRBV18|TRBJ1-2|.
TGTGCCAGCTCACCAACGGTTCCGGAGACTCGTTATGGCTACACCTTC
CASSPTVPETRYGYTF
>.|TRBV5-4|TRBJ2-1|.
TGTGCCAGCAGCTTGGCCGCGGGAACTGGCGGCAATGAGCAGTTCTTC
CASSLAAGTGGNEQFF
>once|TRBV10-3|TRBJ2-7|TRBD1
TGTGCCATCAGTGAAGGGTCGGTCCCCCGGACAGGGTCCTACGAGCAGTACTTC
CAISEGSVPRTGSYEQYF
>.|TRBV28|TRBJ1-5|.
TGTGCCAGCAGTTTATTCCGGAGCGACAATCAGCCCCAGCATTTT
CASSLFRSDNQPQHF
>.|TRBV29-1|TRBJ1-1|TRBD1
TGCAGCGTAGCCGGACAGGGGTTGACTGAAGCTTTCTTT
CSVAGQGLTEAFF
>once|TRBV27|TRBJ2-1|TRBD2
TGTGCCAGCAGCACCTCTAGCGGGAGGATCAATGAGCAGTTCTTC
CASSTSSGRINEQFF
>.|TRBV18|TRBJ1-5|.
TGTGCCAGCTCACCAGGGGAAAGCAATCAGCCCCAGCATTTT
CASSPGESNQPQHF
>.|TRBV28|TRBJ1-1|.
TGTGCCAGCAGTTTATGGACAGGGAACACTGAAGCTTTCTTT
CASSLWTGNTEAFF
>.|TRBV6-5|TRBJ2-7|TRBD1
TGTGCCAGCAGTTCGATGGGGACAGGGGGTAGCTACGAGCAGTACTTC
CASSSMGTGGSYEQYF
>.|TRBV21-1|TRBJ2-7|.
TGTGCCAGCAGCAGTTTGAGGGTACTAGCGTTCTCCTACGAGCAGTACTTC
CASSSLRVLAFSYEQYF
>.|TRBV30|TRBJ1-1|.
TGTGCCTGGACTAGAGGGACTGAAGCTTTCTTT
CAWTRGTEAFF
>.|TRBV19|TRBJ1-5|.
TGTGCCAGTTACCCTACGAGGGGAAGATGGAATCAGCCCCAGCATTTT
CASYPTRGRWNQPQHF
>.|TRBV19|TRBJ1-3|TRBD1
TGTGCCAGTAGGGGACAGGGCTCTGGAAACACCATATATTTT
CASRGQGSGNTIYF
>.|TRBV6-1|TRBJ2-3|.
TGTGCCAGCAGTGAGGGGCCGAACCCTACAGATACGCAGTATTTT
CASSEGPNPTDTQYF
>.|TRBV3-1/TRBV3-2|TRBJ1-3|.
TGTGCCAGCAGCCAAGGTAACACCGGAAACACCATATATTTT
CASSQGNTGNTIYF
>.|TRBV5-8|TRBJ1-5|.
TGTGCCAGCAGCCCAGATCTAGGGTTGGGCAATCAGCCCCAGCATTTT
CASSPDLGLGNQPQHF
>.|TRBV7-9|TRBJ1-3|TRBD1
TGTGCCAGCAGCGAAGACAGGGTACCACTCATCTCTGGAAACACCATATATTTT
CASSEDRVPLISGNTIYF
>.|TRBV9|TRBJ2-1|.
TGTGCCAGCAGCCCACCTCCTCGGGCGGAAGACAATGAGCAGTTCTTC
CASSPPPRAEDNEQFF
>.|TRBV5-1|TRBJ1-5|.
TGCGCCAGCAGCTTGGAGGGGCCTTATAGCAATCAGCCCCAGCATTTT
CASSLEGPYSNQPQHF
>.|TRBV27|TRBJ2-3|TRBD2
TGTGCCAGCAGTTCTTTAGCGGGAGGGTACACAGATACGCAGTATTTT
CASSSLAGGYTDTQYF
>.|TRBV28|TRBJ2-1|TRBD1
TGTGCCAGCAGTTTGCCCTACTTGACAGGGTACAATGAGCAGTTCTTC
CASSLPYLTGYNEQFF
>.|TRBV28|TRBJ1-1|.
TGTGCCAGCAGTCTCGGACACCTAGAAGCTTTCTTT
CASSLGHLEAFF
>.|TRBV30|TRBJ1-1|.
TGTGCCTGGATAAGAGATACTGAAGCTTTCTTT
CAWIRDTEAFF
>once|TRBV19|TRBJ2-7|TRBD2
TGTGCCAGTAGTATTCATGTGCGGGGGAGATCCTACGAGCAGTACTTC
CASSIHVRGRSYEQYF
>.|TRBV27|TRBJ1-2|.
TGTGCCAGCAGTTTATCTCAGGGGAGTCTTGGCTACACCTTC
CASSLSQGSLGYTF
>.|TRBV28|TRBJ2-7|.
TGTGCCAGCAAGCTCCGGTTCGGGGTCTCCTACGAGCAGTACTTC
CASKLRFGVSYEQYF
>.|TRBV7-9|TRBJ1-2|TRBD1
TGTGCCAGCAGCCCGGATGCGGCTACAGGGGTTAGGGATGGCTACACCTTC
CASSPDAATGVRDGYTF
>.|TRBV6-5|TRBJ2-7|TRBD1
TGTGCCAGCAGTACAGGCGGGGACAGGGGACGCGAGCAGTACTTC
CASSTGGDRGREQYF
>.|TRBV14|TRBJ1-6|.
TGTGCCAGCAGCCACCGATGGGGATCCTATAATTCACCCCTCCACTTT
CASSHRWGSYNSPLHF
>.|TRBV19|TRBJ1-1|.
TGTGCCAGTAGTATCACACCCCGGCACACTGAAGCTTTCTTT
CASSITPRHTEAFF
>.|TRBV4-2|TRBJ2-7|TRBD2
TGTGCCAGCAGCCCTAGCGGCTCCTACGAGCAGTACTTC
CASSPSGSYEQYF
>.|TRBV27|TRBJ1-1|.
TGTGCCAGCAGTTTGCATGGGGGCACTGAAGCTTTCTTT
CASSLHGGTEAFF
>.|TRBV24-1|TRBJ2-1|TRBD2
TGTGCCACCAGTGGGGTTAGCGGGGGGAATGAGCAGTTCTTC
CATSGVSGGNEQFF
>once|TRBV6-5|TRBJ1-5|.
TGTGCCAGCAGTTCGACAGTCCGGGGCAATCAGCCCCAGCATTTT
CASSSTVRGNQPQHF
>.|TRBV2|TRBJ2-2|.
TGTGCCAGCAAGGAGGGGAAGGACACCGGGGAGCTGTTTTTT
CASKEGKDTGELFF
>once|TRBV5-1|TRBJ1-4|TRBD1
TGCGCCAGCAGCTTTCGACAGGGCGCAACTAATGAAAAACTGTTTTTT
CASSFRQGATNEKLFF
>.|TRBV4-1|TRBJ2-1|.
TGCGCCAGCAGCCAAGAGGTGGGGGCGCGTGAGCAGTTCTTC
CASSQEVGAREQFF
>.|TRBV27|TRBJ1-6|.
TGTGCCAGCAATCGGGGTGATAATTCACCCCTCCACTTT
CASNRGDNSPLHF
>.|TRBV3-1/TRBV3-2|TRBJ1-2|.
TGTGCCAGCAGCCAAGGCCAGGGTAGGGCTGGCTACACCTTC
CASSQGQGRAGYTF
>.|TRBV2|TRBJ1-2|.
TGTGCCAGCAGTGAAAATCGCCCTCGCACTCATGGCTACACCTTC
CASSENRPRTHGYTF
>.|TRBV6-5|TRBJ2-5|.
TGTGCCAGCAGTTACTCGGCCGGACAAGAGACCCAGTACTTC
CASSYSAGQETQYF
>.|TRBV18|TRBJ2-5|TRBD1
TGTGCCAGCCACAAAACAGGGGTGGAGACCCAGTACTTC
CASHKTGVETQYF